This T cell receptor (beta chain) was identified in a study of vaccination and CD4 T cells after COVID-19. The CDR3 has 15 amino acids. Germline loops: CDR1 KGHSH, CDR2 LQKENI. V was trimmed by 3 bases and J by 0 bases, leaving 9 bases between them. Oncomine TCR Beta short-read sequencing was applied to DNA from cultured CD4+ T cells. TCRdb re-called the PCR reads with MiXCR, one entry per CDR3 protein. The table lists over 20,000 distinct CDR3 sequences, more than 40% of them singletons. Treatment meaning: approximately 10-day PBMC culture with coronavirus spike peptide pools or control peptides (ViraFEST assay). At days 3 and 7, half the medium was exchanged for fresh IL-2 medium. Regarding this clonotype: Its specificity is not known.

The TCR was taken from a human donor who received a COVID-19 vaccine. V usage is TRBV18 and J usage is TRBJ1-5, with D unclear. Here the sequenced sample was CD4+ T cells from blood, cultured in vitro, taken before SARS-CoV-2 vaccination. CDR3 sequence (DNA): TGTGCCAGCTCACCCGAATCCCATAGCAATCAGCCCCAGCATTTT. Translated, it gives CASSPESHSNQPQHF.